Listed below are T cell receptor beta chains from one sample, sequenced in a study of siplizumab effects on memory and regulatory T cells. Repertoires were generated with immunoSEQ multiplex PCR, while TCRdb's copy carries only in-frame clones and drops some. This repertoire shows just under 85,000 clones, about nine tenths found once; its top ten account for over 1.5%. What was sequenced was Tregs sorted from blood. All receptors come from a human donor in good health. Each CDR3 is given with its conserved first and last residue. A D gene is named only where the DNA matches it firmly. The size field is filled for only some rows; it gives once, few, many or a size class.

j_call clone_size v_call d_call cdr3_length cdr3_aa cdr3_nt
TRBJ1-1 few TRBV4-1 . 15 CASSQGIRPNTEAFF TGCGCCAGCAGCCAGGGGATTCGGCCGAACACTGAAGCTTTCTTT
TRBJ2-1 few TRBV7-3 . 13 CASSLSRLNEQFF TGTGCCAGCAGCTTAAGTCGCTTAAATGAGCAGTTCTTC
TRBJ2-7 once TRBV6-1 . 11 CASSQLYEQYF TGTGCCAGCAGTCAATTGTACGAGCAGTACTTC
TRBJ2-2 . TRBV5-4 TRBD2 16 CASSLGTSGFPGELFF TGTGCCAGCAGCTTGGGGACTAGCGGCTTCCCAGGGGAGCTGTTTTTT
TRBJ2-3 . TRBV7-3 . 13 CASSNRSTDTQYF TGTGCCAGCAGCAACCGAAGCACAGATACGCAGTATTTT
TRBJ2-2 . TRBV28 TRBD1 15 CASSSPGQYTGELFF TGTGCCAGCAGTTCCCCGGGACAGTACACCGGGGAGCTGTTTTTT
TRBJ2-7 . TRBV6-5 TRBD2 15 CASSWDSGGGREQYF TGTGCCAGCAGTTGGGATAGCGGGGGAGGTCGTGAGCAGTACTTC
TRBJ1-5 . TRBV6-6 . 16 CASSYSPGGGATPQHF TGTGCCAGCAGTTACTCACCTGGGGGGGGCGCGACACCCCAGCATTTT
TRBJ2-7 . TRBV7-2 . 11 CASSLAGEQYF TGTGCCAGCAGCTTAGCTGGCGAGCAGTACTTC
TRBJ2-7 . TRBV28 . 15 CASSLFGGPIFREYF TGTGCCAGCAGTTTATTTGGGGGACCCATTTTTCGGGAGTACTTC
TRBJ1-5 . TRBV6-5 . 13 CASRTDSNQPQHF TGTGCCAGTAGGACGGATAGCAATCAGCCCCAGCATTTT
TRBJ2-2 . TRBV10-3 TRBD1 14 CAIWDSINTGELFF TGTGCCATCTGGGACAGTATAAACACCGGGGAGCTGTTTTTT
TRBJ1-1 . TRBV28 . 14 CASSFGGVNTEAFF TGTGCCAGCAGTTTTGGTGGGGTGAACACTGAAGCTTTCTTT
TRBJ1-2 . TRBV25-1 . 14 CASSETGRGHGYTF TGTGCCAGCAGTGAAACAGGCAGGGGCCATGGCTACACCTTC
TRBJ1-2 once TRBV30 . 14 CAWSVLIRGGGYTF TGTGCCTGGAGTGTACTGATTCGAGGTGGAGGCTACACCTTC
TRBJ2-3 . TRBV5-1 TRBD1 14 CASSLGQGVFTQYF TGCGCCAGCAGCCTGGGACAGGGGGTTTTTACGCAGTATTTT
TRBJ1-2 . TRBV29-1 TRBD1 15 CSVTPGQVIPSGYTF TGCAGCGTAACCCCGGGACAGGTGATCCCTAGTGGCTACACCTTC
TRBJ2-3 . TRBV5-1 TRBD1 17 CASSPDRAIPFTDTQYF TGCGCCAGCAGCCCAGACAGGGCTATCCCATTCACAGATACGCAGTATTTT
TRBJ1-2 . TRBV5-4 . 14 CASSLPGRLYGYTF TGTGCCAGCAGCTTGCCGGGACGGCTCTATGGCTACACCTTC
TRBJ1-5 . TRBV15 . 16 CATSIRRAVSNQPQHF TGTGCCACCAGCATTAGGCGGGCCGTTAGCAATCAGCCCCAGCATTTT
TRBJ2-5 . TRBV18 . 13 CASSPTVGETQYF TGTGCCAGCTCACCCACGGTCGGAGAGACCCAGTACTTC
TRBJ1-4 once TRBV5-1 . 14 CASSLGGRNEKLFF TGCGCCAGCAGCTTGGGAGGTCGTAATGAAAAACTGTTTTTT
TRBJ2-5 once TRBV2 . 16 CASSEPRVAGQETQYF TGTGCCAGCAGTGAACCCCGGGTAGCCGGCCAAGAGACCCAGTACTTC
TRBJ2-2 . TRBV5-4 . 16 CASSFPTADFTGELFF TGTGCCAGCAGCTTTCCCACAGCGGACTTCACCGGGGAGCTGTTTTTT
TRBJ2-7 . TRBV5-1 TRBD2 16 CASSFNPGTSGGEQYF TGCGCCAGCAGCTTTAACCCCGGGACTAGCGGTGGGGAGCAGTACTTC
TRBJ2-7 . TRBV28 . 15 CASSLWGALRNEQYF TGTGCCAGCAGTTTATGGGGGGCTCTTCGCAACGAGCAGTACTTC
TRBJ1-2 . TRBV10-3 . 12 CAISPGEGGYTF TGTGCCATCAGTCCAGGGGAAGGAGGCTACACCTTC
TRBJ2-2 . TRBV7-9 . 13 CASSFGYTGELFF TGTGCCAGCAGCTTCGGCTACACCGGGGAGCTGTTTTTT
TRBJ2-1 few TRBV11-2 . 14 CASSPRTVYNEQFF TGTGCCAGCAGCCCCCGGACAGTCTACAATGAGCAGTTCTTC
TRBJ2-3 . TRBV2 TRBD2 14 CASSASGGADTQYF TGTGCCAGCAGTGCTAGCGGGGGGGCGGATACGCAGTATTTT
TRBJ1-3 . TRBV30 . 15 CAWSVRRSAGNTIYF TGTGCCTGGAGTGTAAGGAGGTCAGCTGGAAACACCATATATTTT
TRBJ2-5 . TRBV5-6 . 14 CASSRYLLLETQYF TGTGCCAGCAGCCGGTACCTGCTTCTGGAGACCCAGTACTTC
TRBJ1-1 . TRBV23-1 . 13 CASSRPGQSEAFF TGCGCCAGCAGCCGACCCGGACAGTCTGAAGCTTTCTTT
TRBJ1-4 . TRBV19 . 11 CASSIGEKLFF TGTGCCAGTAGTATAGGCGAAAAACTGTTTTTT
TRBJ1-1 . TRBV20-1 . 11 CSAPQNTEAFF TGCAGTGCTCCTCAGAACACTGAAGCTTTCTTT
TRBJ1-2 few TRBV6-1 . 13 CASSETGGLGYTF TGTGCCAGCAGTGAAACGGGAGGCCTTGGCTACACCTTC
TRBJ1-4 . TRBV4-1 TRBD1 14 CASSLTDRGEKLFF TGCGCCAGCAGCCTAACGGACAGGGGGGAAAAACTGTTTTTT
TRBJ2-1 . TRBV5-6 TRBD2 15 CASSWGSGGGNEQFF TGTGCCAGCAGCTGGGGGAGCGGGGGCGGCAATGAGCAGTTCTTC
TRBJ1-2 . TRBV5-1 . 11 CASSLGRTYTF TGCGCCAGCAGCTTGGGGCGGACCTACACCTTC
TRBJ2-1 . TRBV27 . 11 CASTSYNEQFF TGTGCCAGCACCTCCTACAATGAGCAGTTCTTC
TRBJ1-1 . TRBV12-5 . 13 CASGSLKNTEAFF TGTGCTAGTGGTTCCTTAAAGAACACTGAAGCTTTCTTT
TRBJ1-2 . TRBV6-5 TRBD1 15 CASSYQPGGHYGYTF TGTGCCAGCAGTTACCAGCCAGGGGGCCACTATGGCTACACCTTC
TRBJ1-6 . TRBV27 . 14 CASTGSSYNSPLHF TGTGCCAGCACGGGGAGCTCCTATAATTCACCCCTCCACTTT
TRBJ1-5 few TRBV7-2 TRBD1 14 CASSERQGNQPQHF TGTGCCAGCAGCGAAAGACAGGGAAATCAGCCCCAGCATTTT
TRBJ2-1 . TRBV15 TRBD2 14 CATSQRGGTNEQFF TGTGCCACCAGCCAGCGGGGGGGCACGAATGAGCAGTTCTTC
TRBJ2-5 . TRBV5-1 . 14 CASSLVKYQETQYF TGCGCCAGCAGCCTTGTGAAGTACCAAGAGACCCAGTACTTC
TRBJ2-3 . TRBV7-3 . 14 CASSLYGHTDTQYF TGTGCCAGCAGCTTATACGGCCACACAGATACGCAGTATTTT
TRBJ2-7 . TRBV6-5 TRBD2 16 CASSYGSSGGAGEQYF TGTGCCAGCAGTTACGGTTCTAGCGGGGGGGCTGGGGAGCAGTACTTC
TRBJ2-4 . TRBV18 . 14 CASSPGGPKNIQYF TGTGCCAGCTCACCGGGGGGGCCCAAAAACATTCAGTACTTC
TRBJ2-3 . TRBV7-2 . 13 CASSSAYTDTQYF TGTGCCAGCAGCTCGGCCTACACAGATACGCAGTATTTT
TRBJ2-5 . TRBV2 TRBD2 16 CASRLLAGTRGETQYF TGTGCCAGCAGGCTATTAGCGGGGACGAGGGGGGAGACCCAGTACTTC
TRBJ1-2 . TRBV7-8 . 14 CASSSMSGSYGYTF TGTGCCAGCAGCTCAATGTCAGGAAGCTATGGCTACACCTTC
TRBJ1-4 . TRBV29-1 . 14 CSVGTGRNNEKLFF TGCAGCGTTGGGACGGGACGGAATAATGAAAAACTGTTTTTT
TRBJ2-5 . TRBV20-1 . 11 CSARRQGAQYF TGCAGTGCTAGAAGACAAGGGGCCCAGTACTTC
TRBJ2-3 . TRBV5-4 TRBD2 16 CASSLYSGGSTDTQYF TGTGCCAGCAGCTTGTATAGCGGGGGTAGCACAGATACGCAGTATTTT
TRBJ1-6 . TRBV10-3 . 17 CAISESVGVVNNSPLHF TGTGCCATCAGTGAGTCAGTGGGAGTAGTTAATAATTCACCCCTCCACTTT
TRBJ1-6 once TRBV27 TRBD1 18 CASSLLGQGVSYNSPLHF TGTGCCAGCAGTCTACTAGGACAGGGGGTGTCCTATAATTCACCCCTCCACTTT
TRBJ2-3 . TRBV9 TRBD2 15 CASSVGLAGTDTQYF TGTGCCAGCAGCGTAGGACTAGCAGGCACAGATACGCAGTATTTT
TRBJ1-1 . TRBV7-2 . 13 CASSLARDSEAFF TGTGCCAGCAGCTTAGCTCGGGACTCTGAAGCTTTCTTT
TRBJ1-4 . TRBV4-2 . 16 CASSLGGGVPNEKLFF TGTGCCAGCAGCCTCGGGGGGGGCGTCCCTAATGAAAAACTGTTTTTT